Listed below are T cell receptor beta chains from one sample, sequenced in a study of blood T cell repertoires in COVID-19. TCRdb's table, derived via immunoSEQ multiplex PCR, lists solely in-frame clones and lacks some. The sample lists some 250,000 clones; around 86% were seen once. Sequencing input: PBMCs or T cells enriched from blood (not recorded which). These receptors were taken from a man younger than 35 who had recovered from COVID-19. The CDR3 runs from the conserved cysteine through the conserved F or W. D genes are given only for firm matches. The size of a clone is reported for some rows only, either as once, few or many, or as a class for expanded clones.

TRBJ1-3 | NA | once | TRBV4-1 | CASSQGALQNSGNTIYF | TGCGCCAGCAGCCAAGGGGCCTTACAGAACTCTGGAAACACCATATATTTT
TRBJ1-1 | TRBD1 | many | TRBV29-1 | CSVRTGGLSEAFF | TGCAGCGTTCGAACAGGGGGCTTGTCTGAAGCTTTCTTT
TRBJ2-6 | NA | few | TRBV5-5 | CASSLEESGANVLTF | TGTGCCAGCAGCTTGGAGGAGTCTGGGGCCAACGTCCTGACTTTC
TRBJ1-4 | NA | NA | TRBV7-9 | CASSKRQGSDEKLFF | TGTGCCAGCAGCAAAAGGCAGGGGTCGGATGAAAAACTGTTTTTT
TRBJ1-2 | NA | few | TRBV12-3/TRBV12-4 | CASSFQGNYGYTF | TGTGCCAGCAGTTTTCAGGGAAACTATGGCTACACCTTC
TRBJ2-7 | TRBD1 | NA | TRBV3-1/TRBV3-2 | CASSHTGTGGWQYF | TGTGCCAGCAGCCATACCGGGACAGGGGGTTGGCAGTACTTC
TRBJ1-6 | NA | NA | TRBV6-6 | CASTLVDTYNSPLHF | TGTGCCAGCACCCTAGTGGACACCTATAATTCACCCCTCCACTTT
TRBJ1-2 | NA | NA | TRBV11-2 | CASSFSYYGYTF | TGTGCCAGCAGCTTCTCCTATTATGGCTACACCTTC
TRBJ1-3 | NA | NA | TRBV5-1 | CASSSLGDSGNTIYF | TGCGCCAGCAGCTCTCTAGGGGACTCTGGAAACACCATATATTTT
TRBJ1-2 | NA | NA | TRBV13 | CASTKGGASPYGYTF | TGTGCCAGCACCAAGGGAGGTGCCTCCCCCTATGGCTACACCTTC
TRBJ2-7 | TRBD2 | NA | TRBV30 | CAWDSGSSYEQYF | TGTGCCTGGGATAGCGGGAGTTCCTACGAGCAGTACTTC
TRBJ2-1 | TRBD2 | NA | TRBV5-4 | CASSLKAGGWSEQFF | TGTGCCAGCAGCTTGAAGGCGGGAGGGTGGAGTGAGCAGTTCTTC
TRBJ2-2 | NA | NA | TRBV4-1 | CASSHPRSGELFF | TGCGCCAGCAGCCACCCCCGGTCCGGGGAGCTGTTTTTT
TRBJ1-5 | NA | NA | TRBV28 | CASTQGGTNQPQHF | TGTGCCAGCACCCAGGGAGGGACCAATCAGCCCCAGCATTTT
TRBJ2-1 | TRBD1 | NA | TRBV7-9 | CASSIRQGTYNEQFF | TGTGCCAGCAGCATCCGACAGGGGACGTACAATGAGCAGTTCTTC
TRBJ1-2 | NA | NA | TRBV20-1 | CSASTTESLTDGYTF | TGCAGTGCTAGTACGACAGAGAGTCTAACTGATGGCTACACCTTC
TRBJ1-2 | NA | NA | TRBV18 | CASSPNSGTPEDGYTF | TGTGCCAGCTCACCTAATTCCGGGACACCAGAGGATGGCTACACCTTC
TRBJ2-1 | NA | once | TRBV3-1/TRBV3-2 | CASSQHLVSGSGCEQFF | TGTGCCAGCAGCCAACATCTCGTAAGCGGGTCAGGGTGTGAGCAGTTCTTC
TRBJ2-7 | NA | few | TRBV29-1 | CSVELVQAEVPYEQYF | TGCAGCGTTGAGCTCGTGCAAGCGGAAGTCCCCTACGAGCAGTACTTC
TRBJ1-2 | NA | NA | TRBV5-1 | CASSLEGRDYGYTF | TGCGCCAGCAGCTTGGAGGGCAGGGACTATGGCTACACCTTC
TRBJ2-5 | TRBD2 | few | TRBV11-3 | CASSLDLWTSSGETQYF | TGTGCCAGCAGCTTAGATCTGTGGACTAGCTCTGGGGAGACCCAGTACTTC
TRBJ2-5 | TRBD1 | NA | TRBV3-1/TRBV3-2 | CASSPGQGQETQYF | TGTGCCAGCAGCCCGGGACAGGGTCAAGAGACCCAGTACTTC
TRBJ1-1 | NA | NA | TRBV21-1 | CASSPYGGYEAFF | TGTGCCAGCAGCCCATACGGGGGGTATGAAGCTTTCTTT
TRBJ1-1 | NA | NA | TRBV28 | CASSNNGRGSFF | TGTGCCAGCAGTAACAACGGAAGGGGGTCTTTCTTT
TRBJ2-1 | NA | NA | TRBV7-2 | CASSLVVSLEQFF | TGTGCCAGCAGCTTAGTCGTAAGCTTGGAGCAGTTCTTC
TRBJ2-2 | NA | NA | TRBV18 | CASSLTGHTGELFF | TGTGCCAGCTCACTCACAGGGCACACCGGGGAGCTGTTTTTT
TRBJ2-7 | TRBD2 | NA | TRBV20-1 | CSASFGTSGNHEQYF | TGCAGTGCTAGTTTCGGGACTAGCGGGAACCACGAGCAGTACTTC
TRBJ2-5 | NA | NA | TRBV6-5 | CASNRQEQETQYF | TGTGCCAGCAATAGACAGGAACAAGAGACCCAGTACTTC
TRBJ2-1 | TRBD2 | NA | TRBV6-4 | CASSDSSGGNEQFF | TGTGCCAGCAGTGACTCGAGCGGGGGGAATGAGCAGTTCTTC
TRBJ2-1 | TRBD2 | NA | TRBV4-1 | CASSQVLLAGGSYNEQFF | TGCGCCAGCAGCCAAGTCCTACTAGCGGGAGGGTCCTACAATGAGCAGTTCTTC
TRBJ2-7 | NA | NA | TRBV19 | CASSQTGRGSYEQYF | TGTGCCAGTAGCCAAACAGGCAGGGGCTCCTACGAGCAGTACTTC
TRBJ1-4 | NA | few | TRBV11-1 | CASSAAGWREKLFF | TGTGCCAGCAGCGCGGCAGGGTGGCGAGAAAAACTGTTTTTT
TRBJ2-5 | TRBD2 | NA | TRBV5-6 | CASSVSGLAGQETQYF | TGTGCCAGCAGCGTTTCGGGACTAGCGGGGCAAGAGACCCAGTACTTC
TRBJ1-5 | NA | NA | TRBV4-2 | CASSQDRDQPQHF | TGTGCCAGCAGCCAAGATCGAGATCAGCCCCAGCATTTT